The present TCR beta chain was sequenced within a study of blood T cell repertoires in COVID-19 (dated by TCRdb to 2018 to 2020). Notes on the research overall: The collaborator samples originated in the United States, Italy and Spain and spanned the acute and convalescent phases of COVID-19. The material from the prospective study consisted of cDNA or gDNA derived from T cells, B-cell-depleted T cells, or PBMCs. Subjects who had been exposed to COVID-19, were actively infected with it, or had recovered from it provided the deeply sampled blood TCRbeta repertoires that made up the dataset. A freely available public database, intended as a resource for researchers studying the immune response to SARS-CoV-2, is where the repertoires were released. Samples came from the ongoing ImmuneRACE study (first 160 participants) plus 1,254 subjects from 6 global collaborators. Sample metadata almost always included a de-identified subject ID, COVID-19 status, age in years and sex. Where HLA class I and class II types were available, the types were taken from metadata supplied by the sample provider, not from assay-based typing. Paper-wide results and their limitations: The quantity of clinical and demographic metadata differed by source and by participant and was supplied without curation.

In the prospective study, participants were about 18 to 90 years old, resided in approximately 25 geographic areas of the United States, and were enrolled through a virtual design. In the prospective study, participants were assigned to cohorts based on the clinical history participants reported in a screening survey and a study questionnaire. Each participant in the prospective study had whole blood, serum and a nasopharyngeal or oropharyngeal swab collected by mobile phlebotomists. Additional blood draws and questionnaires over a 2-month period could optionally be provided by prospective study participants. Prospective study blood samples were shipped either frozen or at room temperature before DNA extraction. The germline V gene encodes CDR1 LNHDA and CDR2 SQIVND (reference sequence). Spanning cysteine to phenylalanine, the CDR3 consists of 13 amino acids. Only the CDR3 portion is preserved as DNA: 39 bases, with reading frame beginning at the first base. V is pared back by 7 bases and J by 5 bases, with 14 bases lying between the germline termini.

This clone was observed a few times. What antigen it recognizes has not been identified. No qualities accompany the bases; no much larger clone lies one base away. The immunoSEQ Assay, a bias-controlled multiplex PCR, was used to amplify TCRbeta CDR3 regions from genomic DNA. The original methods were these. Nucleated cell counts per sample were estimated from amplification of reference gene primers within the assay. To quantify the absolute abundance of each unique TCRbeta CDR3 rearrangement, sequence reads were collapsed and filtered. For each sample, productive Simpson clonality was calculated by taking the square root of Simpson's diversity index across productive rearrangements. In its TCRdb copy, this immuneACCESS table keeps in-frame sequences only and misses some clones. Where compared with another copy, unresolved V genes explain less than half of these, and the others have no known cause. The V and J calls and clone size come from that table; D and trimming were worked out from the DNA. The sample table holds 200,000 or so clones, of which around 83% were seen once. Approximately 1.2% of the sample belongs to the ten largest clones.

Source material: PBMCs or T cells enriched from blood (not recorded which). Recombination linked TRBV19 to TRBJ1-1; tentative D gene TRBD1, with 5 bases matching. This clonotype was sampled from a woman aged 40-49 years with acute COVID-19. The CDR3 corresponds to CASKEGRGTEAFF. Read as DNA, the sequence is TGTGCCAGTAAGGAGGGGCGGGGTACTGAAGCTTTCTTT.